A selection of T cell receptor beta chains follows, all from one sample in a study of cytomegalovirus exposure and HLA in healthy donors. Only in-frame clones appear in the TCRdb table, and some are missing; sequencing was by immunoSEQ multiplex PCR. The sample yields under 250,000 clones, 90% to 95% seen once. Specimen: PBMCs. These receptors were collected from a woman in her late teens or twenties in good health and CMV-seronegative. The CDR3 runs from the conserved cysteine through the conserved F or W. The D gene is left open where the match is weak. Clone size is given for some rows only: seen once, a few or many times, or a class if the clone is expanded.

. | 16 | . | TRBJ2-2 | TRBV7-7 | TGTGCCAGCAGCTCCCCAAGGGGCTCGAACACCGGGGAGCTGTTTTTT | CASSSPRGSNTGELFF
. | 16 | TRBD1 | TRBJ1-6 | TRBV9 | TGTGCCAGCAGCCCACGAGGAGGGGGCATCAATTCACCCCTCCACTTT | CASSPRGGGINSPLHF
. | 14 | . | TRBJ1-3 | TRBV5-1 | TGCGCCAGCAGCTTGGAGACAAGTAGAAACACCATATATTTT | CASSLETSRNTIYF
. | 15 | TRBD1 | TRBJ2-5 | TRBV6-5 | TGTGCCAGCAGGGACAGGGGGCCCTTACAAGAGACCCAGTACTTC | CASRDRGPLQETQYF
. | 18 | . | TRBJ1-5 | TRBV2 | TGTGCCAGCAGTGATGGTTTCAGGGAGGTCTATAGCAATCAGCCCCAGCATTTT | CASSDGFREVYSNQPQHF
once | 15 | TRBD2 | TRBJ2-1 | TRBV25-1 | TGTGCCAGCGGTTTCCTAGCGGGAGTTTTCAATGAGCAGTTCTTC | CASGFLAGVFNEQFF
. | 13 | . | TRBJ2-7 | TRBV10-1 | TGCGCCAGCAGTGAGACTAGCAGCTACGAGCAGTACTTC | CASSETSSYEQYF
. | 13 | . | TRBJ2-7 | TRBV9 | TGTGCCAGCAGCGTACGACCCGGGTCCGAGCAGTACTTC | CASSVRPGSEQYF
. | 14 | . | TRBJ1-1 | TRBV7-9 | TGTGCCAGCAGCTTATCAGGGTTCGGCACTGAAGCTTTCTTT | CASSLSGFGTEAFF
. | 14 | . | TRBJ1-4 | TRBV5-4 | TGTGCCAGCAGTCAAATGCGGGCAGATGAAAAACTGTTTTTT | CASSQMRADEKLFF
once | 17 | . | TRBJ2-7 | TRBV7-8 | TGTGCCAGCAGCTTAGACGGGGGACTCAGTCGCCACTACGAGCAGTACTTC | CASSLDGGLSRHYEQYF
. | 15 | . | TRBJ1-2 | TRBV18 | TGTGCCAGCTCACCTGAAGGAGGGCCGGGGAATGGCTACACCTTC | CASSPEGGPGNGYTF
. | 18 | TRBD2 | TRBJ2-1 | TRBV4-2 | TGTGCCAGCAGCCAAGGACTAGCGGGAGACCTCTCCTACAATGAGCAGTTCTTC | CASSQGLAGDLSYNEQFF
. | 13 | . | TRBJ2-5 | TRBV7-2 | TGTGCCAGCAGCTCTCAGCGGACCGCCAGCCAGTACTTC | CASSSQRTASQYF
. | 15 | . | TRBJ2-6 | TRBV6-5 | TGTGCCAGCAGGGAGCCTCACTCTGGGGCCAACGTCCTGACTTTC | CASREPHSGANVLTF
once | 13 | . | TRBJ2-1 | TRBV19 | TGTGCCAGTGCTGGCAGCTCCTACAATGAGCAGTTCTTC | CASAGSSYNEQFF
. | 15 | . | TRBJ1-1 | TRBV7-6 | TGTGCCAGCAGCTTAGCCCCGGGGACTGAAGGATTAGCTTTCTTT | CASSLAPGTEGLAFF
. | 14 | . | TRBJ2-7 | TRBV23-1 | TGCGCCAGCAGTCAACGATGGCTAGACTACGAGCAGTACTTC | CASSQRWLDYEQYF
. | 13 | . | TRBJ1-1 | TRBV30 | TGTGCCTGGAGTGTAGGGGAGGGAACTGAAGCTTTCTTT | CAWSVGEGTEAFF
. | 15 | TRBD2 | TRBJ2-7 | TRBV30 | TGTGCCTGGAGTTGGCTAGGGAGGGTTGGGGTCGAGCAGTACTTC | CAWSWLGRVGVEQYF
. | 12 | . | TRBJ2-7 | TRBV28 | TGTGCCAGCAGTCCACCCCGGTACGAGCAGTACTTC | CASSPPRYEQYF
. | 16 | . | TRBJ1-5 | TRBV19 | TGTGCCAGTAGTATAGTGGCAGTTTATAGCAATCAGCCCCAGCATTTT | CASSIVAVYSNQPQHF
. | 13 | TRBD1 | TRBJ2-2 | TRBV5-1 | TGCGCCAGCAGCTGGACAGGGGGCGGGGAGCTGTTTTTT | CASSWTGGGELFF
. | 15 | TRBD1 | TRBJ1-2 | TRBV11-2 | TGTGCCAGCAGCCGGGACAGGGCAGGGACCTATGGCTACACCTTC | CASSRDRAGTYGYTF
few | 14 | TRBD1 | TRBJ2-3 | TRBV5-1 | TGCGCCAGTCGGAACAGGGGGCCCGCCGATACGCAGTATTTT | CASRNRGPADTQYF
. | 17 | . | TRBJ2-6 | TRBV28 | TGTGCCAGCAGTTCCTGGAGTGGCTACTCTGGGGCCAACGTCCTGACTTTC | CASSSWSGYSGANVLTF
. | 13 | . | TRBJ2-5 | TRBV7-6 | TGTGCCAGCAGCTTAGACGCCGGGGAGACCCAGTACTTC | CASSLDAGETQYF
. | 15 | . | TRBJ2-7 | TRBV5-1 | TGCGCCAGCAGCTTGGGACAGGAGGTCTCCTACGAGCAGTACTTC | CASSLGQEVSYEQYF
. | 14 | . | TRBJ2-7 | TRBV4-1 | TGCGCCAGCAGCCAAGTCGCAGGCTCCTACGAGCAGTACTTC | CASSQVAGSYEQYF
. | 16 | TRBD1 | TRBJ2-1 | TRBV7-3 | TGTGCCAGCAGCTACTCAACAGGGGGGCCCTACAATGAGCAGTTCTTC | CASSYSTGGPYNEQFF
. | 15 | . | TRBJ1-2 | TRBV7-9 | TGTGCCAGCAGCTTAATCTCTCTCGGGAACTATGGCTACACCTTC | CASSLISLGNYGYTF
. | 13 | TRBD1 | TRBJ2-7 | TRBV5-4 | TGTGCCAGCAGCTCTGGACAGGGGTACGAGCAGTACTTC | CASSSGQGYEQYF
. | 13 | . | TRBJ2-5 | TRBV6-5 | TGTGCCAGCAGGTATCAGGTACAAGAGACCCAGTACTTC | CASRYQVQETQYF
. | 12 | TRBD1 | TRBJ1-2 | TRBV27 | TGTGCCAGCTCGGACAGGGAAAGAGGCTACACCTTC | CASSDRERGYTF
. | 15 | . | TRBJ1-3 | TRBV4-1 | TGCGCCAGCAGCCAACAGGGAAACTCTGGAAACACCATATATTTT | CASSQQGNSGNTIYF
medium-sized | 15 | TRBD1 | TRBJ1-2 | TRBV5-1 | TGCGCCAGCAAGGAGGGGGCAGGGAATAACTATGGCTACACCTTC | CASKEGAGNNYGYTF
. | 15 | TRBD1 | TRBJ2-7 | TRBV7-3 | TGTGCCAGCAGCATCCAATCAGGGGGCGCGTACGAGCAGTACTTC | CASSIQSGGAYEQYF
. | 13 | TRBD1 | TRBJ2-7 | TRBV27 | TGTGCCAGCAGTTTGGGGACAGGGGGTAGGCAGTACTTC | CASSLGTGGRQYF
. | 14 | TRBD1 | TRBJ1-2 | TRBV10-3 | TGTGCCATCAGTGCGGGGCAGGGGGCGCAAGGCTACACCTTC | CAISAGQGAQGYTF
. | 15 | TRBD1 | TRBJ2-5 | TRBV5-1 | TGCGCCAGCAGCTCCTCTACCACAGGGGAAGAGACCCAGTACTTC | CASSSSTTGEETQYF
. | 15 | . | TRBJ2-3 | TRBV11-2 | TGTGCCAGCAGCTTATCACAGACGAGCACAGATACGCAGTATTTT | CASSLSQTSTDTQYF
. | 15 | . | TRBJ1-1 | TRBV13 | TGTGCCAGCAGCATAAGAGGGGGTGCGAACACTGAAGCTTTCTTT | CASSIRGGANTEAFF
. | 12 | . | TRBJ2-1 | TRBV5-1 | TGCGCCAGCGGAGGGTTCGGGGATGAGCAGTTCTTC | CASGGFGDEQFF
. | 15 | . | TRBJ2-5 | TRBV7-2 | TGTGCCAGCAGCTCGATAGCGGACCATTTGGAGACCCAGTACTTC | CASSSIADHLETQYF
. | 16 | . | TRBJ2-1 | TRBV6-6 | TGTGCCAGCCTGGGAGCACAATCGAGCTCCTACAATGAGCAGTTCTTC | CASLGAQSSSYNEQFF
. | 17 | TRBD1 | TRBJ2-7 | TRBV4-1 | TGCGCCAGCAGCCTAGAGGGACAGGTGGCTTTCTCCTACGAGCAGTACTTC | CASSLEGQVAFSYEQYF
. | 13 | . | TRBJ1-5 | TRBV28 | TGTGCCAGCAGTTTAGACAGTTACCAGCCCCAGCATTTT | CASSLDSYQPQHF
. | 13 | . | TRBJ1-5 | TRBV19 | TGTGCCAGATCCGGGTTTCGAAATCAGCCCCAGCATTTT | CARSGFRNQPQHF
. | 10 | . | TRBJ2-5 | TRBV20-1 | TGCAGTGCTGCTAAAGAGACCCAGTACTTC | CSAAKETQYF
. | 16 | . | TRBJ2-2 | TRBV2 | TGTGCCAGCAGATGGACTGGCATGTTAGCCACCGGGGAGCTGTTTTTT | CASRWTGMLATGELFF
. | 15 | TRBD1 | TRBJ2-3 | TRBV9 | TGTGCCAGCAGCCCGACAGGGTTGGCGACAGATACGCAGTATTTT | CASSPTGLATDTQYF
. | 12 | . | TRBJ1-1 | TRBV10-3 | TGTGCCATCAGCGCCACGACAATGTATGCTTTCTTT | CAISATTMYAFF
. | 16 | . | TRBJ1-4 | TRBV2 | TGTGCCAGCAGTGAATCTTTTTTCCACCGAGGAGAAAAACTGTTTTTT | CASSESFFHRGEKLFF